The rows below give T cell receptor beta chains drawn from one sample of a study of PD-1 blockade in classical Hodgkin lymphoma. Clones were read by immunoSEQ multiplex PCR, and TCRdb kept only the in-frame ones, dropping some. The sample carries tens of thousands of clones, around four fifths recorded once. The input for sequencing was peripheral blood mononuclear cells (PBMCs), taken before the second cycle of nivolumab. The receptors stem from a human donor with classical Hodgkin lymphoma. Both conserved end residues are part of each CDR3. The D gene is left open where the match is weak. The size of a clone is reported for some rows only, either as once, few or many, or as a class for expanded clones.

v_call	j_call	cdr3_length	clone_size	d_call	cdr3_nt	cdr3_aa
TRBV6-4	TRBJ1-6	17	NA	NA	TGTGCCACCATATTCGGTGACAAATACTCCTATAATTCACCCCTCCACTTT	CATIFGDKYSYNSPLHF
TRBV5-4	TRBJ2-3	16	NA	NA	TGTGCCAGCAGCCGAACGACGGGACGTCGCCCAGATACGCAGTATTTT	CASSRTTGRRPDTQYF
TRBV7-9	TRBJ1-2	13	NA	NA	TGTGCCAGCAGCCCCCAAGCGGGCTATGGCTACACCTTC	CASSPQAGYGYTF
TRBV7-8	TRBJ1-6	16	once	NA	TGTGCCAGCAGCCCCCACTCAGGACGGGATAATTCACCCCTCCACTTT	CASSPHSGRDNSPLHF
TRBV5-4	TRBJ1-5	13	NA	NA	TGTGCCAGCAGCTTCGACAGAAATCAGCCCCAGCATTTT	CASSFDRNQPQHF
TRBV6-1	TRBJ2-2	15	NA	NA	TGTGCCAGCAGTGTGAGGAGTAGGGTGGGCGGGGAGCTGTTTTTT	CASSVRSRVGGELFF
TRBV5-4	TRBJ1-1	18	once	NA	TGTGCCAGCAGCTTGCCGGGCCCAGTCACGGGCGTGAACACTGAAGCTTTCTTT	CASSLPGPVTGVNTEAFF
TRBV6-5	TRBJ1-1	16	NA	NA	TGTGCCAGCAGTTACTTCGACAGTTCGAGGTACACTGAAGCTTTCTTT	CASSYFDSSRYTEAFF
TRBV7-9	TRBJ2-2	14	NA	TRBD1	TGTGCCAGCAGTGGACAGGGGGAAGGCGGGGAGCTGTTTTTT	CASSGQGEGGELFF
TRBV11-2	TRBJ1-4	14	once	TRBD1	TGTGCCAGCAGCTTAGGCGGGACAGTTGAAAAACTGTTTTTT	CASSLGGTVEKLFF
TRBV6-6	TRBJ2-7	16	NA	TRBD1	TGTGCCAGCAGTTACCCCGGGACAGGGGGCTTCGACGAGCAGTACTTC	CASSYPGTGGFDEQYF
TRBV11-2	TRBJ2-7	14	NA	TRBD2	TGTGCCAGCAGCTTTGCTCTAGCGGTTTACGAGCAGTACTTC	CASSFALAVYEQYF
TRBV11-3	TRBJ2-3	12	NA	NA	TGTGCCAGCAGTTACTACACAGATACGCAGTATTTT	CASSYYTDTQYF
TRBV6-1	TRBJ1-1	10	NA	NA	TGTGCCAGCGGACAGAATGAAGCTTTCTTT	CASGQNEAFF
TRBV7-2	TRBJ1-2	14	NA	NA	TGTGCCAGCAGCTTAGTGTCTCCCCAAGATGGCTACACCTTC	CASSLVSPQDGYTF
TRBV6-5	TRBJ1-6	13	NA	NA	TGTGCCAGCAGTCGAGTGGGGGAATCACCCCTCCACTTT	CASSRVGESPLHF
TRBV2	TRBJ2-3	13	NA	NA	TGTGCCAGCAGTGACGATAGGCTGTATACGCAGTATTTT	CASSDDRLYTQYF
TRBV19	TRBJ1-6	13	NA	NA	TGTGCCTCCCAGAGCTCCTATAATTCACCCCTCCACTTT	CASQSSYNSPLHF
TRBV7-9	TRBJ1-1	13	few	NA	TGTGCCAGCCTACAGGGATTGAACACTGAAGCTTTCTTT	CASLQGLNTEAFF
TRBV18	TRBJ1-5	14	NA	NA	TGTGCCAGCTCACCCCAGGGAAGCAATCAGCCCCAGCATTTT	CASSPQGSNQPQHF
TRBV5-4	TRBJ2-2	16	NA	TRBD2	TGTGCCAGCAGCTTGGCCGGGCTAGCGGGAGCCGGGGAGCTGTTTTTT	CASSLAGLAGAGELFF
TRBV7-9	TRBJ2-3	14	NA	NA	TGTGCCAGCAGCTTCTGGTTAAGCACAGATACGCAGTATTTT	CASSFWLSTDTQYF
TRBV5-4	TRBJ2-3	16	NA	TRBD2	TGTGCCAGCAAGTTACGGACTAGCGGTAGCACAGATACGCAGTATTTT	CASKLRTSGSTDTQYF
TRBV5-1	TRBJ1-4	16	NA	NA	TGCGCCAGCAGCTTGGCCCAAGTAATACAGTCTGAGAAACTGTTTTTT	CASSLAQVIQSEKLFF
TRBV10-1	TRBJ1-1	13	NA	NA	TGCGCCAGCAGTTATACGGGGGCCACTGAAGCTTTCTTT	CASSYTGATEAFF
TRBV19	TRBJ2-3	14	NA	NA	TGTGCCAGTAGTTCCTCGGGACAAACCCTCACGCAGTATTTT	CASSSSGQTLTQYF
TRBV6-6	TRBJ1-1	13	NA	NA	TGTGCCAGCAGACTCGGACAGAACACTGAAGCTTTCTTT	CASRLGQNTEAFF
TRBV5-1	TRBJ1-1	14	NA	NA	TGCGCCAGCTACCATTCTCGGGGGGACACTGAAGCTTTCTTT	CASYHSRGDTEAFF
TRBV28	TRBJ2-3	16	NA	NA	TGTGCCAGCAGTTTTAGAGGGGGGAGCTTCACAGATACGCAGTATTTT	CASSFRGGSFTDTQYF
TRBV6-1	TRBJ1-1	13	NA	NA	TGTGCCAGCAGTGTGGGCATTGGTCTCGAAGCTTTCTTT	CASSVGIGLEAFF
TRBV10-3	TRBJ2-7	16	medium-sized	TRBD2	TGTGCCATCAGTGGTCTCGGCGGGAGGGAGAAATACGAGCAGTACTTC	CAISGLGGREKYEQYF
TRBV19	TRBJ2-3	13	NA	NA	TGTGCCAGTAGTACAGACAGTTCTACTACGCAGTATTTT	CASSTDSSTTQYF
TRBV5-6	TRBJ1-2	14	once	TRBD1	TGTGCCAGCAGCCGGGGTAGGAACAGGGGAGGCTACACCTTC	CASSRGRNRGGYTF
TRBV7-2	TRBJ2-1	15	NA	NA	TGTGCCAGCAGCTTTCTTTCAGCGGCCTACAATGAGCAGTTCTTC	CASSFLSAAYNEQFF
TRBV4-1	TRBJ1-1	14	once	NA	TGCGCCAGCAGCCAAGATGAGGGAAACACTGAAGCTTTCTTT	CASSQDEGNTEAFF
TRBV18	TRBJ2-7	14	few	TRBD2	TGTGCCAGCTCAGCGAGACTAGCGGACTACGAGCAGTACTTC	CASSARLADYEQYF
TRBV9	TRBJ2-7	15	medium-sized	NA	TGTGCCAGCAGCGTAGCAGGGGATATTGACTACGAGCAGTACTTC	CASSVAGDIDYEQYF
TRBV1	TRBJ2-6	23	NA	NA	TGCACCAGCAGCCAAGATAGGGGACTAGCGACGCAGGGGTTTCGCTCTGGGGCCAACGTCCTGACTTTC	CTSSQDRGLATQGFRSGANVLTF
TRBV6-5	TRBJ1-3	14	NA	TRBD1	TGTGCCAGCAGTTTGACAGGGGGACGAAACACCATATATTTT	CASSLTGGRNTIYF
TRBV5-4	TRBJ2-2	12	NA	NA	TGTGCCAGCAGCTTGTTCGCCGGGGAGCTGTTTTTT	CASSLFAGELFF
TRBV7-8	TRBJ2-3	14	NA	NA	TGTGCCAGCAGCCCCCAGGGGGGGGTGGATACGCAGTATTTT	CASSPQGGVDTQYF
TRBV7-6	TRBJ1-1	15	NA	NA	TGTGCCAGCAGCTTAGTTCGCGGGGAAACAGCTGAAGCTTTCTTT	CASSLVRGETAEAFF
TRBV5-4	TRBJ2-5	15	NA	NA	TGTGCCAGCAGCACGCGTCAAGACAGGAAAGAGACCCAGTACTTC	CASSTRQDRKETQYF
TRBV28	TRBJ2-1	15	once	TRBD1	TGTGCCAGCACCTGGGACAGGGGGCGAAACAATGAGCAGTTCTTC	CASTWDRGRNNEQFF
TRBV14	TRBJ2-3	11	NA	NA	TGTGCCAGCAGCCAAAGTAATACGCAGTATTTT	CASSQSNTQYF
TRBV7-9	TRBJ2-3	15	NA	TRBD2	TGTGCCAGCAGCTCCCGGGGGGGCGGGGCAGATACGCAGTATTTT	CASSSRGGGADTQYF